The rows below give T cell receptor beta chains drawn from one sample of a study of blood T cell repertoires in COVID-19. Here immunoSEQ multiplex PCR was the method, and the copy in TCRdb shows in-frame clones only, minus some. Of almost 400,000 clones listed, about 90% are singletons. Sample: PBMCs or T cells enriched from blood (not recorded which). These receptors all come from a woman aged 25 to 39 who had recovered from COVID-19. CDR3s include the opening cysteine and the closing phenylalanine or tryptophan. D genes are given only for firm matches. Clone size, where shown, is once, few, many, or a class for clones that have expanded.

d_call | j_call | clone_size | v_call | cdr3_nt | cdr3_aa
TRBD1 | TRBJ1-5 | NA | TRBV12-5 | TGTGCTAGTGGGATACAGGGGGCCGTGAATAGCAATCAGCCCCAGCATTTT | CASGIQGAVNSNQPQHF
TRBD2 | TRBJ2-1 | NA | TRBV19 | TGTGCCAGTAGTATACAAGCGGGGTCTTGGAATGAGCAGTTCTTC | CASSIQAGSWNEQFF
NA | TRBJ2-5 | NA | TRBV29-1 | TGCAGCGTTGACAGATTCCAAGAGACCCAGTACTTC | CSVDRFQETQYF
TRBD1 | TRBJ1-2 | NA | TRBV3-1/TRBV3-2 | TGTGCCAGCAGCCAAGATTGGGACAGGGTGGCTCACACCTTC | CASSQDWDRVAHTF
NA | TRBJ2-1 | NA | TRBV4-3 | TGCGCCAGCAGCCAAGCGCCCTCTGGTGGGGTGGGGGGTTACAATGAGCAGTTCTTC | CASSQAPSGGVGGYNEQFF
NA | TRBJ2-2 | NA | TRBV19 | TGTGCCAGTAGTCTGACCCGAGCGGGGGAGCTGTTTTTT | CASSLTRAGELFF
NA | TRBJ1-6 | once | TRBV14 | TGTGCCAGCAGCCAAGGGGGCGGACCTAATTCACCCCTCCACTTT | CASSQGGGPNSPLHF
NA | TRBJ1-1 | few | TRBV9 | TGTGCCAGCAGCTCCCTCGGGACTGAAGCTTTCTTT | CASSSLGTEAFF
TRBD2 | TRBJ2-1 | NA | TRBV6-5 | TGTGCCAGCAGTCCACGGACTAGCTACAATGAGCAGTTCTTC | CASSPRTSYNEQFF
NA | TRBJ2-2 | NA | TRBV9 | TGTGCCAGCAGCAGCCCCCTACAGCACGCGAACACCGGGGAGCTGTTTTTT | CASSSPLQHANTGELFF
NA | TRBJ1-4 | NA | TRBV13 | TGTGCCAGCAGCCCTAATGTTCAGGCTAATGAAAAACTGTTTTTT | CASSPNVQANEKLFF
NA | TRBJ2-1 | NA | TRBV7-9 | TGTGCCAGTTCTCACGCGGGGGAGCAGTTCTTC | CASSHAGEQFF
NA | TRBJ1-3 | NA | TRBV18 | NA | CASSPVVSDVLGNTIYF
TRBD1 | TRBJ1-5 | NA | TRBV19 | TGTGCCAGTAGTATAGATCGGGGACAGGGGGCCCAGCCCCAGCATTTT | CASSIDRGQGAQPQHF
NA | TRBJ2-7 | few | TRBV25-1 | TGTGCCAGCCGAGAGACAGGCTCCTACGAGCAGTACTTC | CASRETGSYEQYF
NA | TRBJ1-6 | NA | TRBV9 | TGTGCCAGCAGCCCCCGGGCGGGATCACCCCTCCACTTT | CASSPRAGSPLHF
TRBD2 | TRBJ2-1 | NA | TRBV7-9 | TGTGCCAGCAGCTTAGCCGGGGGGGCCGATGAGCAGTTCTTC | CASSLAGGADEQFF
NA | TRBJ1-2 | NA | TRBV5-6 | TGTGCCAGCAGCTTGGTTTCAGCGGAGGGGTATGGCTACACCTTC | CASSLVSAEGYGYTF
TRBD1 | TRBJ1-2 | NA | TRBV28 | TGTGCCAGCAGGATAACAGGGGTGGGCTATGGCTACACCTTC | CASRITGVGYGYTF
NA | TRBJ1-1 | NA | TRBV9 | TGTGCCAGCAGCGTAGGGGGGGTAGGCACTGAAGCTTTCTTT | CASSVGGVGTEAFF
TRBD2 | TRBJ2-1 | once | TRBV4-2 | TGTGCCAGCAGCCAATTCCTAGCGGGGGGGCTCAATGAGCAGTTCTTC | CASSQFLAGGLNEQFF
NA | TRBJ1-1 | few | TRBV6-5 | TGTGCCAGCAGTTACTCTATACAGAGCGAAGCTTTCTTT | CASSYSIQSEAFF
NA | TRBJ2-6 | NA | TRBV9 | TGTGCCAGCAATAGGGGCAACTCTGGGGCCAACGTCCTGACTTTC | CASNRGNSGANVLTF
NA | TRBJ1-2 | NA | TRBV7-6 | TGTGCCAGCAGCTTTCTTTTCGGGGGTTCCATCTATGGCTACACCTTC | CASSFLFGGSIYGYTF
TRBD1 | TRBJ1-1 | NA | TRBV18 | TGTGCCAGCTCACCACTTAGTCTCACAGGGGACGTAGGGCGAGCTTTCTTT | CASSPLSLTGDVGRAFF
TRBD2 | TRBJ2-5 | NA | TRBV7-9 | TGTGCCAGCAGGATTAGCGGGGGGGCCGGTGAGACCCAGTACTTC | CASRISGGAGETQYF
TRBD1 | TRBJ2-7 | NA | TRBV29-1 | TGCAGCGATTCACCCCGGGACAGTCTTGTGTACGAGCAGTACTTC | CSDSPRDSLVYEQYF